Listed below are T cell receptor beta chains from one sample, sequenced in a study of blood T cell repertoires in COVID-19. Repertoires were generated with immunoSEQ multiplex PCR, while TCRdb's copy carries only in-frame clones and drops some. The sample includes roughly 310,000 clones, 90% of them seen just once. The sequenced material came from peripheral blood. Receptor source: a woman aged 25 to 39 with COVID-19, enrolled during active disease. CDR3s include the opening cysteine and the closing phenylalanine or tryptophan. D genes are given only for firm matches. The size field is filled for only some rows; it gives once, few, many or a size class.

cdr3_nt: TGTGCCAGCAGCCACAGGGGGCTTAGAGGCTACACCTTC
cdr3_aa: CASSHRGLRGYTF
clone_size: once
j_call: TRBJ1-2
v_call: TRBV13
d_call: TRBD1

cdr3_nt: TGTGCCAGGGCAACTAGCGGGCTTCACTACGAGCAGTACTTC
cdr3_aa: CARATSGLHYEQYF
clone_size: -
j_call: TRBJ2-7
v_call: TRBV19
d_call: TRBD2

cdr3_nt: TGTGCCAGTAGTATTCGTCTCGGGAGGGGGCATACTGAAGCTTTCTTT
cdr3_aa: CASSIRLGRGHTEAFF
clone_size: -
j_call: TRBJ1-1
v_call: TRBV19
d_call: TRBD1

cdr3_nt: TGTGCCAGCAGCTTGGGACAGTATAGCAATCAGCCCCAGCATTTT
cdr3_aa: CASSLGQYSNQPQHF
clone_size: -
j_call: TRBJ1-5
v_call: TRBV5-8
d_call: -

cdr3_nt: TGCGCCAGTCTCGGCCCGGGACAAGGGGGCCACGAGCAGTACTTC
cdr3_aa: CASLGPGQGGHEQYF
clone_size: -
j_call: TRBJ2-7
v_call: TRBV10-2
d_call: TRBD1

cdr3_nt: TGCGCCAGCAGCTTGATTGGTCCGGGTGACGCATATGGCTACACCTTC
cdr3_aa: CASSLIGPGDAYGYTF
clone_size: -
j_call: TRBJ1-2
v_call: TRBV5-1
d_call: -

cdr3_nt: TGCGCCAGCAGCTTGGGGGGACAGAGCAACACTGAAGCTTTCTTT
cdr3_aa: CASSLGGQSNTEAFF
clone_size: -
j_call: TRBJ1-1
v_call: TRBV5-1
d_call: TRBD1

cdr3_nt: TGTGCCAGCAGCTCGGGACTACGCTCCTACAATGAGCAGTTCTTC
cdr3_aa: CASSSGLRSYNEQFF
clone_size: -
j_call: TRBJ2-1
v_call: TRBV7-6
d_call: TRBD2

cdr3_nt: TGTGCCAGTAGCCAGGGACTAGTCTATGAGCAGTTCTTC
cdr3_aa: CASSQGLVYEQFF
clone_size: -
j_call: TRBJ2-1
v_call: TRBV19
d_call: TRBD2

cdr3_nt: TGTGCCAGCAGCTTGGACTCCAACAGGGGGGAGTTCTTC
cdr3_aa: CASSLDSNRGEFF
clone_size: -
j_call: TRBJ2-1
v_call: TRBV5-8
d_call: TRBD1

cdr3_nt: TGTGCCAGCAGCCCCACAGGGGACTATGGCTACACCTTC
cdr3_aa: CASSPTGDYGYTF
clone_size: -
j_call: TRBJ1-2
v_call: TRBV3-1/TRBV3-2
d_call: TRBD1

cdr3_nt: TGTGCCAGCAGCTTGGGGGGGACTAGCGGGAGGAATGAGCAGTTCTTC
cdr3_aa: CASSLGGTSGRNEQFF
clone_size: -
j_call: TRBJ2-1
v_call: TRBV5-4
d_call: TRBD2

cdr3_nt: TGTGCCAGCAGCTTAATGGGGGGAGGAAACTATGGCTACACCTTC
cdr3_aa: CASSLMGGGNYGYTF
clone_size: -
j_call: TRBJ1-2
v_call: TRBV7-3
d_call: -

cdr3_nt: TGTGCCAGTAGTCTGACAGCCTTCAATCAGCCCCAGCATTTT
cdr3_aa: CASSLTAFNQPQHF
clone_size: -
j_call: TRBJ1-5
v_call: TRBV19
d_call: -

cdr3_nt: TGTGCCAGCAGCCCAGGGCTTAACTATGGCTACACCTTC
cdr3_aa: CASSPGLNYGYTF
clone_size: -
j_call: TRBJ1-2
v_call: TRBV6-6
d_call: -

cdr3_nt: TGCGCCAGCAGCCAACAAGGACAGCTTAACACTGAAGCTTTCTTT
cdr3_aa: CASSQQGQLNTEAFF
clone_size: -
j_call: TRBJ1-1
v_call: TRBV4-1
d_call: -

cdr3_nt: TGTGCCAGCAGCAGCAGCAGGGGGCGGGGAGAGACCCAGTACTTC
cdr3_aa: CASSSSRGRGETQYF
clone_size: -
j_call: TRBJ2-5
v_call: TRBV11-2
d_call: TRBD1

cdr3_nt: TGTGCCAGCAGTGCCGACCCGGGTGGGAGGGCAATGAACACTGAAGCTTTCTTT
cdr3_aa: CASSADPGGRAMNTEAFF
clone_size: -
j_call: TRBJ1-1
v_call: TRBV6-2/TRBV6-3
d_call: -

cdr3_nt: TGTGCCAGCAGCGCCGACAGGGGTAGCGGTGAAAAACTGTTTTTT
cdr3_aa: CASSADRGSGEKLFF
clone_size: -
j_call: TRBJ1-4
v_call: TRBV7-2
d_call: TRBD1

cdr3_nt: TGTGCTAGTGGTTTGGGATCTAGATCGCTCTGGTTCTTC
cdr3_aa: CASGLGSRSLWFF
clone_size: -
j_call: TRBJ2-1
v_call: TRBV12-5
d_call: -

cdr3_nt: TGTGCCAGCAGTCGACTAGCGGGAGTAGACGAGCAGTTCTTC
cdr3_aa: CASSRLAGVDEQFF
clone_size: -
j_call: TRBJ2-1
v_call: TRBV6-2/TRBV6-3
d_call: TRBD2

cdr3_nt: TGTGCCAGCAGCTGGGAACCGGGACTTCTCTACAATGAGCAGTTCTTC
cdr3_aa: CASSWEPGLLYNEQFF
clone_size: -
j_call: TRBJ2-1
v_call: TRBV28
d_call: -

cdr3_nt: TGTGCCAGCAGTGGAGCGGGAGGAGGAGATACGCAGTATTTT
cdr3_aa: CASSGAGGGDTQYF
clone_size: once
j_call: TRBJ2-3
v_call: TRBV6-1
d_call: TRBD2

cdr3_nt: TGTGCCAGCAGCTCCCCCGGGACAGGGGATACCTTCAGCAATCAGCCCCAGCATTTT
cdr3_aa: CASSSPGTGDTFSNQPQHF
clone_size: -
j_call: TRBJ1-5
v_call: TRBV5-7
d_call: TRBD1

cdr3_nt: TGTGCCAGCAGCGGGGGACAGGTGAGCACAGATACGCAGTATTTT
cdr3_aa: CASSGGQVSTDTQYF
clone_size: -
j_call: TRBJ2-3
v_call: TRBV9
d_call: TRBD1

cdr3_nt: TGTGCCTGGAGTCGCTCGCAGGTCGCTTTCTTT
cdr3_aa: CAWSRSQVAFF
clone_size: -
j_call: TRBJ1-1
v_call: TRBV30
d_call: -

cdr3_nt: TGTGCCAGCAGTCCCGCGGGCACTGAAGCTTTCTTT
cdr3_aa: CASSPAGTEAFF
clone_size: -
j_call: TRBJ1-1
v_call: TRBV27
d_call: -

cdr3_nt: TGTGCCAGTAGTCTCTTAGCGGGAGTAAACACCGGGGAGCTGTTTTTT
cdr3_aa: CASSLLAGVNTGELFF
clone_size: -
j_call: TRBJ2-2
v_call: TRBV19
d_call: TRBD2

cdr3_nt: TGTGCCAGCAGCTTAGCCACTAGCGGGTTCAATGAGCAGTTCTTC
cdr3_aa: CASSLATSGFNEQFF
clone_size: once
j_call: TRBJ2-1
v_call: TRBV7-9
d_call: TRBD2

cdr3_nt: TGCGCCAGCAGCTTGGCCGATGGGGCAGGGAGGCACAATGAGCAGTTCTTC
cdr3_aa: CASSLADGAGRHNEQFF
clone_size: -
j_call: TRBJ2-1
v_call: TRBV5-1
d_call: -

cdr3_nt: TGTGCCAGCAGTGAGATCTTTACGGATGAGCAGTTCTTC
cdr3_aa: CASSEIFTDEQFF
clone_size: -
j_call: TRBJ2-1
v_call: TRBV6-1
d_call: -

cdr3_nt: TGTGCCAGCAGCCCCGGACAGGGGGATCAGCCCCAGCATTTT
cdr3_aa: CASSPGQGDQPQHF
clone_size: once
j_call: TRBJ1-5
v_call: TRBV7-8
d_call: TRBD1

cdr3_nt: TGTGCCAGCTCAAAGGCGGGGTCGGACTACGAGCAGTACTTC
cdr3_aa: CASSKAGSDYEQYF
clone_size: -
j_call: TRBJ2-7
v_call: TRBV18
d_call: -

cdr3_nt: TGTGCCAGCAGCTCCACGACTAGCTCTACCTACAATGAGCAGTTCTTC
cdr3_aa: CASSSTTSSTYNEQFF
clone_size: -
j_call: TRBJ2-1
v_call: TRBV7-9
d_call: TRBD2

cdr3_nt: TGCGCCAGCAGCTTCGACAGGAACACTGAAGCTTTCTTT
cdr3_aa: CASSFDRNTEAFF
clone_size: -
j_call: TRBJ1-1
v_call: TRBV5-1
d_call: -

cdr3_nt: TGTGCCAGCAGTGAACCGCAGGGCTCTGGGGCCAACGTCCTGACTTTC
cdr3_aa: CASSEPQGSGANVLTF
clone_size: -
j_call: TRBJ2-6
v_call: TRBV6-1
d_call: -

cdr3_nt: TGTGCCAGCAGATGGACAGGGAACTATGGCTACACCTTC
cdr3_aa: CASRWTGNYGYTF
clone_size: -
j_call: TRBJ1-2
v_call: TRBV6-5
d_call: TRBD1

cdr3_nt: TGTGCCAGCAGCTTAAGAACGGTCCAAGAGACCCAGTACTTC
cdr3_aa: CASSLRTVQETQYF
clone_size: -
j_call: TRBJ2-5
v_call: TRBV7-9
d_call: -

cdr3_nt: TGTGCCAGTAGTATAGCGCTAGGCACAGATACGCAGTATTTT
cdr3_aa: CASSIALGTDTQYF
clone_size: -
j_call: TRBJ2-3
v_call: TRBV19
d_call: -

cdr3_nt: TGTGCCAGCAGTTTTTCGGGACTAGCGGCGAACACCGGGGAGCTGTTTTTT
cdr3_aa: CASSFSGLAANTGELFF
clone_size: few
j_call: TRBJ2-2
v_call: TRBV27
d_call: TRBD2

cdr3_nt: TGTGCCAGCAGCTCCGGGACAGAGGTCTATGGCTACACCTTC
cdr3_aa: CASSSGTEVYGYTF
clone_size: -
j_call: TRBJ1-2
v_call: TRBV6-5
d_call: TRBD1

cdr3_nt: TGTGCCAGCAGCTACAACAGGGAATTTGGCTACACCTTC
cdr3_aa: CASSYNREFGYTF
clone_size: -
j_call: TRBJ1-2
v_call: TRBV5-6
d_call: -

cdr3_nt: TGCGCCAGCAGCTTGGCTGGGAGTTCAGGTCAGCCCCAGCATTTT
cdr3_aa: CASSLAGSSGQPQHF
clone_size: -
j_call: TRBJ1-5
v_call: TRBV5-1
d_call: -

cdr3_nt: TGTGCCAGCAGTTACCCCGCAGGACGGAGCGGCGGGGAGCTGTTTTTT
cdr3_aa: CASSYPAGRSGGELFF
clone_size: -
j_call: TRBJ2-2
v_call: TRBV6-5
d_call: -

cdr3_nt: TGTGCCAGCAGCGTAGGAGACAGGGGAGAGACCCAGTACTTC
cdr3_aa: CASSVGDRGETQYF
clone_size: -
j_call: TRBJ2-5
v_call: TRBV9
d_call: TRBD1

cdr3_nt: TGTGCCAGCAGTGCGTTACCTTCAGGGGTCTACGAGCAGTACTTC
cdr3_aa: CASSALPSGVYEQYF
clone_size: -
j_call: TRBJ2-7
v_call: TRBV27
d_call: -